The 18 T cell receptor beta chains in this list originate from one sample, sequenced in a study of siplizumab effects on memory and regulatory T cells. Assay used: immunoSEQ multiplex PCR; TCRdb lists only in-frame clones, some missing. The table shows about 100,000 clones, with 75% to 95% occurring only once. The material sequenced was CD4+ T cells sorted from blood. The receptors were gathered from a human donor in good health. Some clones in this sample may be carry-over from other donors' samples.

The chain is built from TRBV29-1 and TRBJ2-3; 13 bases are shared with TRBD2. CDR3 length: 15 residues. The V segment lost 8 bases and the J segment 2 bases; nucleotides outside the gene matches: 7. CDR1 SQVTM and CDR2 ANQGSEA come from the germline V gene. CDR3 loop: CSLIGTSGATDTQYF. The CDR3, as DNA: TGCAGCCTAATAGGGACTAGCGGGGCCACAGATACGCAGTATTTT.

The chain couples TRBV27 to TRBJ1-5; no definite D call. The CDR3 is made up of 13 amino acids. The ends were cut back, 8 bases at V and 2 bases at J, with 10 bases in the middle. Looked up from germline, CDR1 is MNHEY and CDR2 is SMNVEV (reference sequence). The CDR3 nucleotides are TGTGCCAGCGCCTGGGATCGCAATCAGCCCCAGCATTTT. Protein sequence: CASAWDRNQPQHF.

The chain employs TRBV4-2 and TRBJ1-5; D might be TRBD1 (5 bases). The V and J ends lost 4 bases and 7 bases respectively, with 14 bases between them. Looked up from germline, CDR1 is LGHNA and CDR2 is YNFKEQ. The length of the CDR3 is 14 residues. In DNA, the CDR3 is TGTGCCAGCAGCCGGGACGGGCGGGGGCAGCCCCAGCATTTT. Its protein product is CASSRDGRGQPQHF.

J is TRBJ2-3 and V is TRBV30, with 9 bases matching TRBD2. The CDR3 length is 14 residues. V lost 8 bases, J lost 2 bases, and 8 bases stayed unmatched. Germline V gene sequence: CDR1 GTSNPN, CDR2 SVGIG (reference sequence). For the CDR3, the DNA is TGTGCCGCCCTCGGGACTAGCAACACAGATACGCAGTATTTT. This encodes CAALGTSNTDTQYF. Complete variable domain (other parts from reference TRBV30 and TRBJ2-3): SQTIHQWPATLVQPVGSPLSLECTVEGTSNPNLYWYRQAAGRGLQLLFYSVGIGQISSEVPQNLSASRPQDRQFILSSKKLLLSDSGFYLCAALGTSNTDTQYFGPGTRLTVL.

This clone was seen a single time. This chain joins TRBV29-1 and TRBJ2-3, with D unclear. Germline V gene sequence: CDR1 SQVTM, CDR2 ANQGSEA. This CDR3 is built from 14 residues. Trimming pared 8 bases from V and 2 bases from J, leaving 17 bases between. This chain's CDR3 is CSTSRQTLTDTQYF. CDR3 sequence (DNA): TGCAGCACATCGAGGCAGACACTCACAGATACGCAGTATTTT.

The chain has TRBV29-1 and TRBJ1-2; 10 positions agree with TRBD1. CDR1 and CDR2 (germline): SQVTM, ANQGSEA. This CDR3 region has 14 residues. Trimming removed 3 bases from V and 5 bases from J; junction bases left unmatched: 6. The CDR3 DNA sequence: TGCAGCGTTGATATCGGGACAGGGGCATATGGCTACACCTTC. It specifies CSVDIGTGAYGYTF.

V and J are TRBV9 and TRBJ2-1; 9 bases line up with TRBD1. The CDR3 is made up of 15 amino acids. V shed 1 base, J shed 9 bases, and the junction held 8 bases outside the gene matches. Germline CDR1 and CDR2: SGDLS and YYNGEE. The CDR3 DNA is TGTGCCAGCAGCGTACGAACAGGGGGCTTAGGTGAGCAGTTCTTC. Amino acids: CASSVRTGGLGEQFF.

In this sample, this clone turned up once. The gene calls are TRBV28 and TRBJ2-6; D might be TRBD1 (6 bases). This CDR3 region has 21 residues. V was cut by 6 bases and J by 1 base, with 28 bases left in between. CDR1 is MDHEN, CDR2 SYDVKM, per germline. The CDR3 reads CASRGLPKDSSVQSGANVLTF. CDR3 bases: TGTGCCAGCAGAGGTCTCCCCAAGGACAGTTCTGTTCAATCTGGGGCCAACGTCCTGACTTTC.

The V call is TRBV5-1, the J call TRBJ2-7; 9 bases are shared with TRBD2. The junction had 7 bases not matched to a gene; V was cut back by 8 bases and J by 1 base. Germline CDR1 reads SGHRS; CDR2 reads YFSETQ. This CDR3 region has 14 residues. CDR3 nucleotide sequence: TGCGCCAGTGGGGGCGGGAGGGATTCCTACGAGCAGTACTTC. Translated, it gives CASGGGRDSYEQYF.

The chain links TRBV27 to TRBJ2-2; D may be TRBD1 or TRBD2 (5 bases each). The germline CDR1 and CDR2 sequences are MNHEY and SMNVEV (reference sequence). V lost 7 bases, J lost 5 bases, and 17 bases lay in between. The CDR3 runs 15 residues. CDR3 protein: CASTSRGVGTGELFF. The CDR3 nucleotides are TGTGCCAGCACCAGTAGAGGGGTGGGGACCGGGGAGCTGTTTTTT.

J is TRBJ2-7 and V is TRBV30, with D perhaps matching TRBD2 (5 bases). Germline lookup yields CDR1 GTSNPN and CDR2 SVGIG (reference sequence). Trimming pared 2 bases from V and 4 bases from J, leaving 6 bases between. This CDR3 is 11 amino acids long. CDR3 bases: TGTGCCTGGAGTACTAGTTACGAGCAGTACTTC. Its protein product is CAWSTSYEQYF.

This rearrangement joins TRBV6-1 to TRBJ1-2; D gene uncertain. Germline loops: CDR1 MNHNS, CDR2 SASEGT. Trimming cost V 11 bases and J 7 bases, with 8 bases left between them. The CDR3 totals 9 residues. CDR3 amino acids: CAPKSGYTF. The CDR3, as DNA: TGTGCCCCAAAGAGTGGCTACACCTTC.

V is TRBV5-1 and J is TRBJ1-1; a possible D gene is TRBD1 (6 bases). CDR1 and CDR2 (germline): SGHRS, YFSETQ. V was cut by 4 bases and J by 8 bases, with 12 bases left in between. The CDR3 has 12 residues. The CDR3, as DNA: TGCGCCAGCAGCCCGGGGGGGCCCGAAGCTTTCTTT. This codes for CASSPGGPEAFF.

V usage is TRBV18 and J usage is TRBJ2-7; D is uncertain. V lost 0 bases and J lost 2, with 11 bases in between. Germline lookup yields CDR1 KGHSH and CDR2 LQKENI. CDR3 size: 15 residues. CDR3 amino acids: CASSPPSTAPYEQYF. CDR3 in DNA: TGTGCCAGCTCACCACCCTCAACAGCTCCCTACGAGCAGTACTTC. The variable domain in full, with the rest retrieved from reference TRBV18 and TRBJ2-7, is NAGVMQNPRHLVRRRGQEARLRCSPMKGHSHVYWYRQLPEEGLKFMVYLQKENIIDESGMPKERFSAEFPKEGPSILRIQQVVRGDSAAYFCASSPPSTAPYEQYFGPGTRLTVT.

The chain uses TRBV4-1 and TRBJ1-2, with 9 bases matching TRBD1. Trimming cost V 1 base and J 13 bases; bases outside gene matches: 10. The CDR3 loop spans 14 amino acids. The V gene's germline CDR1 is MGHRA and CDR2 YSYEKL. The CDR3 loop reads CASSQVGGTGSLTF. CDR3 nucleotides: TGCGCCAGCAGCCAAGTCGGAGGGACAGGGAGCCTCACCTTC.

The chain has TRBV6-5 and TRBJ1-5; 7 bases match TRBD1. Germline V gives CDR1 MNHEY, CDR2 SVGAGI. The CDR3 is made up of 15 amino acids. With 6 bases clipped from V and 6 bases from J, the junction kept 11 bases outside the gene matches. Here the CDR3 reads CASRRTTGPAQPQHF. The CDR3 DNA sequence: TGTGCCAGCAGACGCACGACAGGGCCCGCTCAGCCCCAGCATTTT.

The chain employs TRBV5-6 and TRBJ1-4; no clear D gene. Trimming pared 0 bases from V and 3 bases from J, leaving 6 bases between. This CDR3 region has 14 residues. CDR1 SGHDT and CDR2 YYEEEE come from the germline V gene. The CDR3 bases are TGTGCCAGCAGCTTGGTCTCAGCTAATGAAAAACTGTTTTTT. It specifies CASSLVSANEKLFF.

The rearrangement uses TRBV7-8 and TRBJ2-5; D is undetermined. The CDR3 spans 15 residues. Looked up from germline, CDR1 is SGHVS and CDR2 is FQNEAQ. The V end was cut by 1 base, the J end by 2 bases, with 11 bases between. In DNA form, the CDR3 reads TGTGCCAGCAGCTTAGTCTTAGGGCGGCAAGAGACCCAGTACTTC. Translated, it gives CASSLVLGRQETQYF. The whole variable domain, remainder taken from reference TRBV7-8 and TRBJ2-5, is GAGVSQSPRYKVAKRGQDVALRCDPISGHVSLFWYQQALGQGPEFLTYFQNEAQLDKSGLPSDRFFAERPEGSVSTLKIQRTQQEDSAVYLCASSLVLGRQETQYFGPGTRLLVL.